This T cell receptor beta chain was documented in a study of graft-versus-host responses after intestinal transplantation. Whole-study context: Every recipient had anti-thymocyte globulin induction and around three years of tacrolimus plus steroids.

General study results and limits: Among circulating GvH clones, peak levels were associated with early post-transplant declines in HvG clones.

Here immunoSEQ multiplex PCR was the method, and the copy in TCRdb shows in-frame clones only, minus some. The table lists about 130,000 clones, around 94% of them singletons, with over 0.15% in the top ten. Trimming took 8 bases from V and 3 from J; bases not matched to a gene: 11. The CDR3 covers 15 residues. Germline CDR1 and CDR2: SGHVS and FQNEAQ. A note on this clone: Its antigen is not identified.

The clonotype originates from a human donor who received an intestinal transplant. The sequencing here drew on unstimulated CD4+ T cells sorted from spleen or lymph node cells, taken before intestinal transplant. The V call is TRBV7-8, the J call TRBJ2-7, with 9 bases identical to TRBD2. The CDR3: CASVNIAGEIYEQYF. Written as DNA, the CDR3 is TGTGCCAGCGTCAATATAGCGGGGGAGATCTACGAGCAGTACTTC.